This passage covers 20 T cell receptor beta chains from one sample sequenced in a study of CD8 T cells in Susac syndrome. RNA was extracted with the RNeasy kit, and a quantity of roughly 0.45 to 1 ug was reverse transcribed using random hexamers. TCRdb called the immunoSEQ multiplex PCR reads again in MiXCR, with one record for every CDR3 protein. The repertoire holds 80,000 to 90,000 distinct CDR3 sequences, just under 95% seen once, with under 0.6% in the top ten. Sequenced sample: CD8+ T cells from PBMCs. Source of these receptors: a human donor with Susac syndrome.

This clonotype was seen only once. J is TRBJ2-7 and V is TRBV20-1, with a tentative D call TRBD2 (6 bases). V lost 1 base and J lost 4, with 8 bases in between. CDR1 is DFQATT and CDR2 is SNEGSKA in the germline V gene (reference sequence). This CDR3 is 12 amino acids long. The CDR3 sequence: CSARGLAYEQYF. The CDR3 DNA sequence: TGCAGTGCTAGAGGCCTAGCGTACGAGCAGTACTTC.

The V call is TRBV7-9, the J call TRBJ1-1; tentative D call: TRBD1 (6 bases). This CDR3 region has 14 residues. Germline loops: CDR1 SEHNR, CDR2 FQNEAQ (reference sequence). V dropped 1 base and J dropped 5 bases, with 11 bases sitting between them. The DNA of the CDR3 is TGTGCCAGCAGCTTAGTCGAGAGGGGGACTGAAGCTTTCTTT. Its protein product is CASSLVERGTEAFF.

The chain uses TRBV15 and TRBJ2-5; TRBD1 aligns across 7 bases. The V and J ends lost 3 bases and 2 bases, in that order; junction bases with no gene match: 6. CDR3 length: 15 residues. Germline V CDR1 and CDR2: LNHNV, YYDKDF (reference sequence). DNA of the CDR3: TGTGCCACCAGCAGGGACAGGCGCCCACAAGAGACCCAGTACTTC. Encoded protein: CATSRDRRPQETQYF.

The chain links TRBV20-1 to TRBJ2-7; 10 bases match TRBD1. J was trimmed by 0 bases and V by 5 bases; bases with no gene match: 7. The length of the CDR3 is 15 residues. The germline V gene encodes CDR1 DFQATT and CDR2 SNEGSKA (reference sequence). CDR3 residues: CSAQDRGESSYEQYF. As DNA, the CDR3 is TGCAGTGCTCAGGACAGGGGGGAGAGCTCCTACGAGCAGTACTTC.

The chain recombines TRBV5-1 with TRBJ2-6; D is ambiguous. Germline V gene data show CDR1 as SGHRS and CDR2 as YFSETQ. The CDR3 runs to 15 residues. Trimming shortened V by 0 bases and J by 1 base, and 5 bases separated the two germline ends. The CDR3 is CASSLEGSGANVLTF. In nucleotides, the CDR3 is TGCGCCAGCAGCTTGGAAGGTTCTGGGGCCAACGTCCTGACTTTC.

This chain links TRBV5-1 with TRBJ2-5; 7 nucleotides line up with TRBD2. The germline gives CDR1 SGHRS, CDR2 YFSETQ. This CDR3 is built from 14 residues. With 4 bases clipped from V and 1 base from J, the junction kept 4 bases outside the gene matches. CDR3: CASSSGTTQETQYF. CDR3 sequence (DNA): TGCGCCAGCAGCAGCGGGACTACCCAAGAGACCCAGTACTTC. The variable domain in full, with the rest retrieved from reference TRBV5-1 and TRBJ2-5, is KAGVTQTPRYLIKTRGQQVTLSCSPISGHRSVSWYQQTPGQGLQFLFEYFSETQRNKGNFPGRFSGRQFSNSRSEMNVSTLELGDSALYLCASSSGTTQETQYFGPGTRLLVL.

The chain joins TRBV4-1 to TRBJ2-7; 11 bases match TRBD2. This CDR3 comprises 16 residues. Trimming cost V 0 bases and J 3 bases; bases outside gene matches: 4. Germline V gene lookup returns CDR1 MGHRA and CDR2 YSYEKL. The DNA for the CDR3 is TGCGCCAGCAGCCAAGAGCTAGCGGGAGGTAACTACGAGCAGTACTTC. This sequence encodes CASSQELAGGNYEQYF.

This clonotype was seen a handful of times. Relative to the germline gene, one junction end is altered; a read error may explain this. V and J are TRBV7-7 and TRBJ2-1; possible D gene TRBD2, 7 bases. Germline lookup yields CDR1 SSHAT and CDR2 FNYEAQ (reference sequence). This CDR3 contains 13 residues. CDR3 sequence reads: CASSLGGGNEQFF. For the CDR3, the DNA is TGTGCTAGCAGCTTAGGGGGGGGCAATGAGCAGTTCTTC.

V is TRBV4-2 and J is TRBJ2-7; 8 bases are shared with TRBD2. The V segment lost 3 bases and the J segment 4 bases; nucleotides outside the gene matches: 2. The CDR3 has 13 residues. CDR1 and CDR2 from the germline V gene are LGHNA and YNFKEQ. CDR3 protein: CASSQIAGYEQYF. The CDR3, as DNA: TGTGCCAGCAGCCAGATAGCGGGATACGAGCAGTACTTC.

This chain links TRBV15 with TRBJ2-2, with D tentatively TRBD1 (5 bases). V lost 7 bases, J lost 6 bases, and 12 bases lay in between. Germline V gene lookup returns CDR1 LNHNV and CDR2 YYDKDF (reference sequence). This CDR3 comprises 13 residues. In nucleotides, the CDR3 is TGTGCCACCACGCAGGGTGACTCCGGGGAGCTGTTTTTT. Protein: CATTQGDSGELFF.

Relative to its sample, this clonotype is medium-sized (0.01 to 0.1%). The chain uses TRBV5-6 and TRBJ2-2, with 7 nucleotides matching TRBD1. V gave up 5 bases and J gave up 1 base; unmatched junction bases: 5. Germline CDR1 reads SGHDT; CDR2 reads YYEEEE. This CDR3 spans 15 amino acids. This CDR3 is CASRTGTVNTGELFF. As DNA, the CDR3 is TGTGCCAGCAGGACCGGGACAGTGAACACCGGGGAGCTGTTTTTT. Combining the CDR3 with reference TRBV5-6 and TRBJ2-2 gives the whole variable domain DAGVTQSPTHLIKTRGQQVTLRCSPKSGHDTVSWYQQALGQGPQFIFQYYEEEERQRGNFPDRFSGHQFPNYSSELNVNALLLGDSALYLCASRTGTVNTGELFFGEGSRLTVL.

The gene calls are TRBV6-5 and TRBJ1-2; no reliable D call. The germline gives CDR1 MNHEY, CDR2 SVGAGI. Trimming shortened V by 2 bases and J by 6 bases, and 16 bases separated the two germline ends. The CDR3 spans 15 residues. CDR3 sequence: CASSYSSVDWDGYTF. The CDR3 region has the DNA TGTGCCAGCAGTTACAGTTCCGTCGACTGGGATGGCTACACCTTC.

The rearrangement uses TRBV7-9 and TRBJ2-7, with D unresolved. From germline, CDR1 is SEHNR and CDR2 FQNEAQ (reference sequence). The V end lost 5 bases, the J end lost 3 bases, and 11 bases lay between the germline ends. The CDR3 runs 13 residues. CDR3 residues: CASSPPSSYEQYF. The CDR3 DNA reads as TGTGCCAGCAGCCCCCCCAGCAGCTACGAGCAGTACTTC.

The chain carries TRBV6-5 and TRBJ2-6; D unresolved. V shed 2 bases and J shed 11 bases, with 13 bases lying between them. The germline V gene has CDR1 MNHEY and CDR2 SVGAGI. The CDR3 has 14 amino acids. The CDR3 loop reads CASSYNLPGDVLTF. The DNA for the CDR3 is TGTGCCAGCAGTTACAATTTACCAGGCGACGTCCTGACTTTC.

This chain uses TRBV7-9 with TRBJ2-3; D perhaps matches TRBD2 (6 bases). Germline CDR1 is SEHNR and CDR2 is FQNEAQ (reference sequence). V was pared by 1 base and J by 1 base, with 12 bases between. There are 16 residues in the CDR3. The chain's CDR3 is CASSLGTAGRTDTQYF. DNA for the CDR3: TGTGCCAGCAGCTTAGGGACTGCGGGGCGCACAGATACGCAGTATTTT.

The chain uses TRBV27 and TRBJ2-7, with unresolved D. Trimming took off 4 bases at V and 3 bases at J, with 13 bases between the two ends. The V gene's germline CDR1 is MNHEY and CDR2 SMNVEV (reference sequence). This CDR3 region has 14 residues. The CDR3: CASSSSTANYEQYF. The DNA for the CDR3 is TGTGCCAGCAGTTCCTCAACAGCGAACTACGAGCAGTACTTC.

The genes are TRBV20-1 and TRBJ1-1; 7 bases align to TRBD1. The length of the CDR3 is 13 residues. The J segment lost 2 bases and the V segment lost 4 bases, leaving 4 bases of the junction unmatched. From germline, CDR1 is DFQATT and CDR2 SNEGSKA (reference sequence). In DNA, the CDR3 is TGCAGTGCTATCGGGACAGTTAACACTGAAGCTTTCTTT. It is translated as CSAIGTVNTEAFF.

V is TRBV28 and J is TRBJ2-2; D is undetermined. Germline CDR1 and CDR2: MDHEN and SYDVKM. V was shortened by 4 bases and J by 6 bases, with 12 bases between the two germline ends. The CDR3 is made up of 14 amino acids. The DNA for the CDR3 is TGTGCCAGCAGTTCACTTGCCGGTGCCGGGGAGCTGTTTTTT. It encodes CASSSLAGAGELFF.

The chain carries TRBV20-1 and TRBJ2-1; D might be TRBD2 (5 bases). With 6 bases removed from V and 8 bases from J, the gap between germline ends came to 17 bases. Germline loops: CDR1 DFQATT, CDR2 SNEGSKA (reference sequence). The CDR3 extends over 13 amino acids. The CDR3 reads CSAPEERFDEQFF. In DNA form, the CDR3 reads TGCAGTGCCCCGGAGGAACGATTCGATGAGCAGTTCTTC.

V usage is TRBV4-1 and J usage is TRBJ2-7, with no clear D. CDR3 length equals 13 residues. CDR1 and CDR2 from the germline V gene are MGHRA and YSYEKL. V lost 1 base, J lost 0 bases, and 4 bases lay in between. CDR3 loop: CASSQGASYEQYF. As DNA, the CDR3 is TGCGCCAGCAGCCAAGGGGCCTCCTACGAGCAGTACTTC.